A single sample is the source of the 21 T cell receptor beta chains below, sequenced in a study of CD8+ T cells in alopecia areata. cDNA serving as the sequencing template came from extracted, reverse transcribed RNA. Assay: immunoSEQ multiplex PCR; the TCRdb copy retains only in-frame clones and omits some. The sample includes approximately 180,000 clones, less than 80% of them seen just once. Sequences were derived from CD8+ T cells sorted from blood, sampled at week 0. These receptors originate from a human donor with alopecia areata.

CDR3 in amino acids: CASSLSGRGNQPQHF. For the CDR3, the DNA is TGTGCCAGCAGCTTGTCTGGCAGGGGCAATCAGCCCCAGCATTTT. V and J are TRBV5-5 and TRBJ1-5; D is possibly TRBD1 (5 bases). The germline V and J ends were trimmed by 1 base and 2 bases, with 10 bases remaining between them. Germline-derived CDR1 and CDR2 are SGHKS and YYEKEE (reference sequence). The CDR3 is 15 residues long.

The chain combines TRBV6-9 with TRBJ2-6; D remains ambiguous. This CDR3 spans 17 amino acids. From germline, CDR1 is MNHGY and CDR2 SVAAGI. V was clipped by 8 bases and J by 0 bases, with 17 bases between them. CDR3 loop: CASWGDSPSSGANVLTF. CDR3 in DNA: TGTGCCAGCTGGGGTGACTCCCCGAGCTCTGGGGCCAACGTCCTGACTTTC.

In its sample, this clone was seen a few times. The chain is built from TRBV5-6 and TRBJ2-1; D perhaps matches TRBD1 (5 bases). CDR1 is SGHDT, CDR2 YYEEEE, per germline. The CDR3 is 18 amino acids. V lost 2 bases and J lost 0, with 18 bases in between. The CDR3 loop reads CASSLKSWTTSSYNEQFF. DNA for the CDR3: TGTGCCAGCAGCTTAAAATCTTGGACAACGAGCTCCTACAATGAGCAGTTCTTC.

The chain recombines TRBV2 with TRBJ2-7; tentative D call: TRBD1 (5 bases). The CDR3 extends over 14 amino acids. CDR1 is SNHLY, CDR2 FYNNEI, per germline. The ends were cut back, 2 bases at V and 3 bases at J, with 11 bases in the middle. CDR3 in amino acids: CASSENLGDYEQYF. CDR3 sequence (DNA): TGTGCCAGCAGTGAAAACCTAGGGGACTACGAGCAGTACTTC.

The CDR3 is CASSLGDGWGPTGELFF. The CDR3 nucleotides read TGTGCCAGCAGCTTAGGGGACGGTTGGGGACCCACCGGGGAGCTGTTTTTT. This rearrangement joins TRBV11-1 to TRBJ2-2; the D call may be TRBD1 or TRBD2 (5 bases each). Per the germline V gene, CDR1 is SGHAT and CDR2 is FQDESV (reference sequence). This CDR3 contains 17 residues. V was clipped by 1 base and J by 4 bases, with 16 bases between them.

This clone came up a few times. V gene TRBV25-1 combines with J gene TRBJ2-7; D gene unclear. Trimming took off 8 bases at V and 0 bases at J, with 8 bases between the two ends. The CDR3 has 12 amino acids. The germline V gene encodes CDR1 MGHDK and CDR2 SYGVNS. DNA for the CDR3: TGTGCCAGCCACAAAGACTCCTACGAGCAGTACTTC. Translating it yields CASHKDSYEQYF.

The chain has TRBV7-9 and TRBJ1-2; D not certain. Germline assignment: CDR1 SEHNR and CDR2 FQNEAQ (reference sequence). The germline V and J ends were trimmed by 1 base and 8 bases, with 11 bases remaining between them. The CDR3 loop spans 13 amino acids. CDR3 DNA: TGTGCCAGCAGCTTAGACCCGCAGAGCGGCTACACCTTC. This encodes CASSLDPQSGYTF.

The V gene is TRBV7-9, the J gene TRBJ2-7, with D maybe TRBD1 (6 bases). Deletions cut 4 bases from V and 0 bases from J, with 10 bases between. The CDR3 covers 14 residues. Germline lookup yields CDR1 SEHNR and CDR2 FQNEAQ (reference sequence). CDR3 nucleotides: TGTGCCAGCAGCTCCGACAGGCCCTCCTACGAGCAGTACTTC. The encoded protein is CASSSDRPSYEQYF.

This chain joins TRBV19 and TRBJ1-1, with 7 nucleotides matching TRBD1. Germline values: CDR1 LNHDA, CDR2 SQIVND (reference sequence). The CDR3 runs to 12 residues. The trim removed 10 bases at V and 5 bases at J, leaving 7 bases unmatched. CDR3 sequence (DNA): TGTGCCACCCGACAGGGATGGACTGAAGCTTTCTTT. Translation gives CATRQGWTEAFF.

This clone was counted between two and nine times. The CDR3, as DNA: TGTGCCAGCAGCCCTAGAGGGCAGGGGCTCATGAACACTGAAGCTTTCTTT. It is translated as CASSPRGQGLMNTEAFF. V is TRBV7-9 and J is TRBJ1-1, with D perhaps TRBD1 (6 bases). Germline V lookup: CDR1 SEHNR, CDR2 FQNEAQ (reference sequence). The germline V and J ends were trimmed by 5 bases and 0 bases, with 19 bases remaining between them. This CDR3 has 17 amino acids.

The chain is built from TRBV25-1 and TRBJ2-2; D may match TRBD1 or TRBD2 (5 bases each). Deletions cut 5 bases from V and 2 bases from J, with 15 bases between. Germline loops: CDR1 MGHDK, CDR2 SYGVNS. The CDR3 extends over 16 amino acids. This CDR3 is CASSPPGRSNTGELFF. CDR3 sequence (DNA): TGTGCCAGCAGTCCTCCGGGGCGCTCAAACACCGGGGAGCTGTTTTTT.

This chain links TRBV27 with TRBJ2-7, with 8 bases fitting TRBD1. CDR3 size: 12 residues. Germline CDR1 MNHEY, CDR2 SMNVEV (reference sequence). The V segment lost 6 bases and the J segment 6 bases; nucleotides outside the gene matches: 4. The CDR3 DNA reads as TGTGCCAGCAGAACCACAGGGGGCGAGCAGTACTTC. Its protein is CASRTTGGEQYF.

The rearrangement joins TRBV11-2 to TRBJ1-1, with D unclear. Trimming pared 6 bases from V and 3 bases from J, leaving 20 bases between. CDR3 length equals 16 residues. Germline V gene lookup returns CDR1 SGHAT and CDR2 FQNNGV. The chain's CDR3 is CASRPVAQRAHTEAFF. The CDR3 DNA reads TGTGCCAGCAGGCCTGTCGCTCAAAGGGCCCACACTGAAGCTTTCTTT.

This chain links TRBV30 with TRBJ1-2; TRBD1 agrees at 9 bases. Germline lookup yields CDR1 GTSNPN and CDR2 SVGIG (reference sequence). The CDR3 has 12 residues. Losses at the gene ends were 3 bases for V and 8 bases for J; bases not matched to a gene: 4. CDR3 sequence reads: CAWRGTGNGYTF. In DNA, the CDR3 is TGTGCCTGGAGGGGGACAGGGAACGGCTACACCTTC.

In this sample, this clone turned up a few times. The chain couples TRBV2 to TRBJ2-4; maybe TRBD1 (6 bases). Deletions cut 8 bases from V and 6 bases from J, with 11 bases between. Looked up from germline, CDR1 is SNHLY and CDR2 is FYNNEI. The CDR3 spans 12 residues. CDR3 region: CASQGKGNIQYF. The CDR3 nucleotides are TGTGCCAGCCAGGGGAAGGGAAACATTCAGTACTTC.

The chain employs TRBV13 and TRBJ2-1; the D gene is possibly TRBD1 (5 bases). The CDR3 runs to 11 residues. Trimming shortened V by 5 bases and J by 8 bases, and 7 bases separated the two germline ends. CDR1 is PRHDT and CDR2 is FYEKMQ in the germline V gene (reference sequence). For the CDR3, the DNA is TGTGCCAGCAGCCAAGGGGATGAGCAGTTCTTC. This codes for CASSQGDEQFF.

This clone has a single count. The CDR3 here is CASSLWGGEQYF. The DNA of the CDR3 is TGTGCCAGCAGCCTATGGGGGGGCGAGCAGTACTTC. V and J are TRBV7-2 and TRBJ2-7; 7 bases match TRBD2. The junction had 4 bases not matched to a gene; V was cut back by 5 bases and J by 6 bases. The germline V gene encodes CDR1 SGHTA and CDR2 FQGNSA. This CDR3 comprises 12 residues.

This chain uses TRBV29-1 with TRBJ2-1; D uncertain. V gave up 1 base and J gave up 6 bases, with 13 bases separating them. This CDR3 has 14 residues. Germline lookup yields CDR1 SQVTM and CDR2 ANQGSEA. The chain's CDR3 is CSVEVKLVLNEQFF. CDR3 in DNA: TGCAGCGTTGAAGTTAAGCTAGTCCTCAATGAGCAGTTCTTC.

V is TRBV7-8 and J is TRBJ1-2; D unresolved. This CDR3 region has 12 residues. Germline CDR1 is SGHVS and CDR2 is FQNEAQ. V was cut by 4 bases and J by 8 bases, with 11 bases left in between. The CDR3 sequence: CASSSQVGGYTF. DNA of the CDR3: TGTGCCAGCAGCTCTCAGGTTGGCGGCTACACCTTC. The variable domain in full, with the rest retrieved from reference TRBV7-8 and TRBJ1-2, is GAGVSQSPRYKVAKRGQDVALRCDPISGHVSLFWYQQALGQGPEFLTYFQNEAQLDKSGLPSDRFFAERPEGSVSTLKIQRTQQEDSAVYLCASSSQVGGYTFGSGTRLTVV.

V and J are TRBV30 and TRBJ2-5; 9 bases align to TRBD1. CDR3 length: 14 amino acids. The V and J ends lost 2 bases and 6 bases, in that order; junction bases with no gene match: 7. CDR1 and CDR2 from the germline V gene are GTSNPN and SVGIG (reference sequence). CDR3: CAWSTEDRGQTQYF. DNA for the CDR3: TGTGCCTGGAGTACAGAGGACAGGGGACAGACCCAGTACTTC.

This rearrangement joins TRBV9 to TRBJ1-6; a possible D gene is TRBD1 (6 bases). The V and J ends lost 4 bases and 9 bases respectively, with 20 bases between them. Germline values: CDR1 SGDLS, CDR2 YYNGEE. This CDR3 region has 16 residues. In DNA, the CDR3 is TGTGCCAGCAGCCCCACGAGTAGGGGGTTGGGTTCACCCCTCCACTTT. Translation: CASSPTSRGLGSPLHF.